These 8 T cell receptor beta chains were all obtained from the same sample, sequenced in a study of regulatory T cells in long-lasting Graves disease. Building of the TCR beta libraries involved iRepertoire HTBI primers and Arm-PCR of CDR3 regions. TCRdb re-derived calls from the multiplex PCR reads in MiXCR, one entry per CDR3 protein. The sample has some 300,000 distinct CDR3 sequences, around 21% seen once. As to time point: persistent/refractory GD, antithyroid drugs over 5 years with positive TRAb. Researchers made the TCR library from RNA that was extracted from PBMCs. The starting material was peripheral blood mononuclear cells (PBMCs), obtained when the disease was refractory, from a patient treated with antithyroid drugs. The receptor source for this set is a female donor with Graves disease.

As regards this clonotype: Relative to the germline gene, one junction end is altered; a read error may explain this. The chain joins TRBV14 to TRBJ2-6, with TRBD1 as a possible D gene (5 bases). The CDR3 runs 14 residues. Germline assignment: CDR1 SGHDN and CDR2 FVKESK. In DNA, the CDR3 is TGTGCCAGCAGTTTGTCCTCTGGGGCCAACGCCCTGACTTTC. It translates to CASSLSSGANALTF.

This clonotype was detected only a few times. CDR3 region: CSVDKGGSQETQYF. The DNA of the CDR3 is TGCAGCGTTGACAAGGGGGGGTCCCAAGAGACCCAGTACTTC. The chain recombines TRBV29-1 with TRBJ2-5, with a weak D call TRBD2 (7 bases). CDR3 size: 14 residues. Germline lookup yields CDR1 SQVTM and CDR2 ANQGSEA. Trimming pared 3 bases from V and 1 base from J, leaving 12 bases between.

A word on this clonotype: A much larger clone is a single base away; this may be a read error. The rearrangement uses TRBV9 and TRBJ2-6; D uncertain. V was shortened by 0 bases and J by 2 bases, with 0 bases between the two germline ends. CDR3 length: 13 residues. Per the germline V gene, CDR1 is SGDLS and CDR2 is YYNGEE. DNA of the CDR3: TGTGCCAGCAGCGTAGCTGGGGCCAACGTCCTGACTTTC. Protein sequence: CASSVAGANVLTF.

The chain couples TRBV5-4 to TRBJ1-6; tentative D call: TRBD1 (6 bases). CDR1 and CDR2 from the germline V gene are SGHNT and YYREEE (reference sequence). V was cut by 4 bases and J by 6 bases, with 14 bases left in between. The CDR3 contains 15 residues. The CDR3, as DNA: TGTGCCAGCAGCCGAGACAGGAACCCTAATTCACCCCTCCACTTT. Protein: CASSRDRNPNSPLHF. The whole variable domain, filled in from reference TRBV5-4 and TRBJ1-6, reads ETGVTQSPTHLIKTRGQQVTLRCSSQSGHNTVSWYQQALGQGPQFIFQYYREEENGRGNFPPRFSGLQFPNYSSELNVNALELDDSALYLCASSRDRNPNSPLHFGNGTRLTVT.

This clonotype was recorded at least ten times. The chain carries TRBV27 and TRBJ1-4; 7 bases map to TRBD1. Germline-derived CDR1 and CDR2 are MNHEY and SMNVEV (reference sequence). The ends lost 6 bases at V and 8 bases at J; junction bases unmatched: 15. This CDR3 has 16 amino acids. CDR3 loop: CASSRMTQGVGEKLFF. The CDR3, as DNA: TGTGCCAGCAGCAGAATGACGCAGGGGGTGGGGGAAAAACTGTTTTTT.

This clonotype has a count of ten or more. The chain's CDR3 is CSVDRTGGYTF. The DNA for the CDR3 is TGCAGTGTAGACCGGACAGGGGGCTACACCTTC. The chain carries TRBV20-1 and TRBJ1-2, with TRBD1 identical over 8 bases. CDR1 is DFQATT, CDR2 SNEGSKA, per germline (reference sequence). This CDR3 has 11 residues. The V segment lost 7 bases and the J segment 8 bases; nucleotides outside the gene matches: 6.

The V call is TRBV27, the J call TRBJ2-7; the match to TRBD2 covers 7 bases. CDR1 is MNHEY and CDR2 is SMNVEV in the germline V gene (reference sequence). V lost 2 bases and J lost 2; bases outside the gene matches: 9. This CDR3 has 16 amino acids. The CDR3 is CASSLAGAGPTYEQYF. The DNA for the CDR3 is TGTGCCAGCAGTTTAGCCGGAGCGGGACCCACCTACGAGCAGTACTTC.

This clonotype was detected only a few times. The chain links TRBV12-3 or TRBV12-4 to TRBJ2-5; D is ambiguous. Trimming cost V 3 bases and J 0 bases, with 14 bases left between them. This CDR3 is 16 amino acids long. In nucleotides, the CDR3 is TGTGCCAGCAGTTTCATGGCAGGAGAGTACCAAGAGACCCAGTACTTC. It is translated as CASSFMAGEYQETQYF.